The sequence of this T cell receptor beta chain was determined in a study of T-cell reconstitution after alpha-beta-depleted transplantation in children. J gave up 4 bases and V 4 bases, and 9 bases lay outside the gene matches. The CDR3 runs 16 residues. Germline V gene data show CDR1 as MNHEY and CDR2 as SMNVEV (reference sequence). A remark on this clonotype: Its target is unknown.

Library preparation (for TCRbeta) was performed with unique molecular identifiers. One entry per CDR3 protein results from TCRdb running MiXCR on the PCR reads. The sample records 350,000 to 500,000 distinct CDR3 sequences, roughly 44% being singletons. Whole-study findings and limits: Several patients had high TCRbeta diversity at day 60; it came from surviving recipient T cells and thymic progenitors.

The specimen was PBMCs, collected before TCRalphabeta/CD19-depleted stem cell transplant. V and J are TRBV27 and TRBJ2-4, with 8 bases fitting TRBD1. The sequence was obtained from a girl aged 2 to 10 with aplastic anemia, due to receive a stem cell transplant. The CDR3 DNA sequence: TGTGCCAGCAGTTCGTACGCCCGACAGGGGAAAAACATTCAGTACTTC. It is translated as CASSSYARQGKNIQYF.